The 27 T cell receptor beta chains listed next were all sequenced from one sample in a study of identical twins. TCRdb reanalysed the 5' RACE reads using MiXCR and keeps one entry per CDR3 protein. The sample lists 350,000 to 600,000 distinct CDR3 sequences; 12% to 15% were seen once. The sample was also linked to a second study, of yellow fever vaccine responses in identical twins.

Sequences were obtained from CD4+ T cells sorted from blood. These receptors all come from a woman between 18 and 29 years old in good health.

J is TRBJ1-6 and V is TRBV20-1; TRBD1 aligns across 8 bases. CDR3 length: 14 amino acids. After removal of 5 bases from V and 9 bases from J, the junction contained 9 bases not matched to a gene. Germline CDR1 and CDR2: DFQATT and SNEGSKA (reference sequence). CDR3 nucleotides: TGCAGTGCTTCCGGACAGGGCGAGGGTTCACCCCTCCACTTT. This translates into CSASGQGEGSPLHF.

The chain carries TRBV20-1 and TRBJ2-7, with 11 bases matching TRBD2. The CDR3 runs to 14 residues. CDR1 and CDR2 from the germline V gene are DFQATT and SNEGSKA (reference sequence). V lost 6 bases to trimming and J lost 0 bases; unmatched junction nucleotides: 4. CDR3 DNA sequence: TGCAGTGCACTTACTAGCGGGAGCTCCTACGAGCAGTACTTC. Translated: CSALTSGSSYEQYF.

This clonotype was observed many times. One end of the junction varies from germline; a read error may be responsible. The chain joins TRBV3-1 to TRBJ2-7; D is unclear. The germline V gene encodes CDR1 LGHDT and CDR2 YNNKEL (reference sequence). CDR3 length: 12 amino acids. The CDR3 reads CASSQDSRTSYF. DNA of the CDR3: TGTGCCAGCAGCCAAGATTCCAGGACGTCCTATTTC.

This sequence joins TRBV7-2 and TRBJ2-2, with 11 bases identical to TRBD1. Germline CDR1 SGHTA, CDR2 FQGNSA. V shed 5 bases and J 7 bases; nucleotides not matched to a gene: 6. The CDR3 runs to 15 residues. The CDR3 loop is CASSRGQGVDGELFF. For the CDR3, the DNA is TGTGCCAGCAGCAGGGGACAGGGGGTAGACGGGGAGCTGTTTTTT.

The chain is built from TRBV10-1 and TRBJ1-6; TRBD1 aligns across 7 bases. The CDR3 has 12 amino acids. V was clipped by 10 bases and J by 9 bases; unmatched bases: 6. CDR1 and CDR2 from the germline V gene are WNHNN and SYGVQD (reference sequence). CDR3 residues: CAIKTGSSPLHF. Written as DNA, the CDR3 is TGCGCCATTAAGACAGGGAGTTCACCCCTCCACTTT.

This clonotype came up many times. The CDR3 loop is CASSSLTSLETQYF. In nucleotides, the CDR3 is TGTGCCAGCAGTTCCCTGACTAGTTTGGAGACCCAGTACTTC. The V gene is TRBV12-3 or TRBV12-4, the J gene TRBJ2-5, with D perhaps TRBD2 (6 bases). V lost 4 bases and J 5 bases, leaving 14 bases between the germline ends. The CDR3 sequence is 14 residues long.

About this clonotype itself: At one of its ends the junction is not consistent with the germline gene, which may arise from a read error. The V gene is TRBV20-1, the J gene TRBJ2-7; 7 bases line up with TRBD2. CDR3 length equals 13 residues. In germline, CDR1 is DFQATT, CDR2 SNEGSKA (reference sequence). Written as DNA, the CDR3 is TGCAGCACTGAGAAGCGGGGTTCCTTCGAGCAGTACTTC. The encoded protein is CSTEKRGSFEQYF.

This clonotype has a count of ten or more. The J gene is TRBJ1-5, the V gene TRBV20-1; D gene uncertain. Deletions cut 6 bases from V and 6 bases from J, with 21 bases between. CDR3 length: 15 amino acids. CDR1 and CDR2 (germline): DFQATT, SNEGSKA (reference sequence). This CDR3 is CSARAPGRGFQPQHF. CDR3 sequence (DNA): TGCAGTGCGCGAGCGCCGGGTAGAGGGTTTCAGCCCCAGCATTTT.

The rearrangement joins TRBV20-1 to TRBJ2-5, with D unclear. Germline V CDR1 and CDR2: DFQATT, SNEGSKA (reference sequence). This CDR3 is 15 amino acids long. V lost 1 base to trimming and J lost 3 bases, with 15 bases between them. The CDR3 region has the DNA TGCAGTGCTAGAGTTGGTGTACGGGCCGAAGAGACCCAGTACTTC. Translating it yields CSARVGVRAEETQYF.

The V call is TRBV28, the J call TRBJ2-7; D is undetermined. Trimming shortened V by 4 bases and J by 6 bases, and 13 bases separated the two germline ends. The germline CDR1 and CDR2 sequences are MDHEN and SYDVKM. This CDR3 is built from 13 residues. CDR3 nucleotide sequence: TGTGCCAGCAGTTCCTGGACCCACCCCGAGCAGTACTTC. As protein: CASSSWTHPEQYF.

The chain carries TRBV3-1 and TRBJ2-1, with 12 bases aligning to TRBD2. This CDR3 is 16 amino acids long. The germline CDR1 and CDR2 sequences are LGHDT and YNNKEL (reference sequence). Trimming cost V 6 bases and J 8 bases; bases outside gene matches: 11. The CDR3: CASSRGLAGGGDEQFF. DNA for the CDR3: TGTGCCAGCAGTCGCGGGCTAGCGGGGGGGGGTGATGAGCAGTTCTTC.

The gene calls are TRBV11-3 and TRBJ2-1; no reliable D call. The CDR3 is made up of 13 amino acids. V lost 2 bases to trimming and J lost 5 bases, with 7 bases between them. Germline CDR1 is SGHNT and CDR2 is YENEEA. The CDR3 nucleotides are TGTGCCAGCAGCTTAATAGGGAACAATGAGCAGTTCTTC. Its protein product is CASSLIGNNEQFF.

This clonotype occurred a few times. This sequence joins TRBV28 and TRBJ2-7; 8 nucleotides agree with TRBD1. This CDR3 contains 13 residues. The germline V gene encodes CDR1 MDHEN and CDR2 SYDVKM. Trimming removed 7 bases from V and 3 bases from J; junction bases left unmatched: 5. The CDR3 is CASIRTGSYEQYF. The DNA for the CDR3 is TGTGCCAGCATCAGGACAGGGAGCTACGAGCAGTACTTC.

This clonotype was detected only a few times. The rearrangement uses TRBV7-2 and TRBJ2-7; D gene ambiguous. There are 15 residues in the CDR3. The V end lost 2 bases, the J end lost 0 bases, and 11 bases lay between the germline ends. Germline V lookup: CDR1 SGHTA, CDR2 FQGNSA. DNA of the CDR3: TGTGCCAGCAGCTTACAGGAGACCTCCTCCTACGAGCAGTACTTC. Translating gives CASSLQETSSYEQYF.

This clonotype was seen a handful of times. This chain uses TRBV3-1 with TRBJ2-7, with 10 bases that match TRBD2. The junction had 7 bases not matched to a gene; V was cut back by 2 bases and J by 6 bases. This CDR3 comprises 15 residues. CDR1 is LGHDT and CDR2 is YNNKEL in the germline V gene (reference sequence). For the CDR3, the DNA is TGTGCCAGCAGCCAATACCCGGGACTAGCGTTCGAGCAGTACTTC. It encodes CASSQYPGLAFEQYF.

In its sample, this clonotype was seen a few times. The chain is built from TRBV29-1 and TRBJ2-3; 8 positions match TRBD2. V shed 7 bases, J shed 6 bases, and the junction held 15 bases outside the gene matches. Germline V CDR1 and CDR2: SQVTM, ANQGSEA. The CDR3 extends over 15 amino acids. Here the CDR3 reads CSASGLARLVDTQYF. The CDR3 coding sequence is TGCAGCGCCTCCGGACTAGCCCGCCTTGTGGATACGCAGTATTTT.

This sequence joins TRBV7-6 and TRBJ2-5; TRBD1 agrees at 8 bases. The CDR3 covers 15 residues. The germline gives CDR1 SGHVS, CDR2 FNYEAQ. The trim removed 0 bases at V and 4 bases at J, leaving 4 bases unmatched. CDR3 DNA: TGTGCCAGCAGCTTAGCCCCACAGGGGGGAGAGACCCAGTACTTC. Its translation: CASSLAPQGGETQYF.

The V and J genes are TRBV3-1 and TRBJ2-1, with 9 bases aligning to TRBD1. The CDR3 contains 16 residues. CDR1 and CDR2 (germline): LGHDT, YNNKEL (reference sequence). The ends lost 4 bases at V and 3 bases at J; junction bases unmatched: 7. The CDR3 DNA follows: TGTGCCAGCAGCCGGGCCGGGACAGGGAACTACAATGAGCAGTTCTTC. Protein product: CASSRAGTGNYNEQFF.

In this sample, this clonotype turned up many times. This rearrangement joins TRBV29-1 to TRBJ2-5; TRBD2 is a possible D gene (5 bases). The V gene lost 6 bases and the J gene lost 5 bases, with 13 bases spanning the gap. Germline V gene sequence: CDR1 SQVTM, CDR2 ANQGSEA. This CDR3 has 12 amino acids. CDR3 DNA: TGCAGCGTGAAAGAGGGTAGCGAGACCCAGTACTTC. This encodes CSVKEGSETQYF.

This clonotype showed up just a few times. CDR3 sequence: CSARALLGSTDTQYF. The CDR3 region has the DNA TGCAGTGCTAGGGCCCTCCTGGGTAGCACAGATACGCAGTATTTT. The chain joins TRBV20-1 to TRBJ2-3; D is ambiguous. Germline-derived CDR1 and CDR2 are DFQATT and SNEGSKA (reference sequence). There are 15 residues in the CDR3. Trimming stripped 3 bases from V and 0 bases from J, with 13 bases between.

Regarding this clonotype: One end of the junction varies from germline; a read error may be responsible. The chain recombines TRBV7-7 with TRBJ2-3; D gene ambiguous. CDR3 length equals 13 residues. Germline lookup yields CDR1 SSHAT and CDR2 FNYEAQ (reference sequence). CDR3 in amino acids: CASSLLPRDTQYF. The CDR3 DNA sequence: TGTGCTAGCAGCTTACTCCCTCGGGATACGCAGTATTTT.

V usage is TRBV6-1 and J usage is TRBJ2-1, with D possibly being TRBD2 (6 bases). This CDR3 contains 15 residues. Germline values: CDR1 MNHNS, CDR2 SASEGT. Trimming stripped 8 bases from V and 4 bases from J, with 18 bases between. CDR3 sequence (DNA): TGTGCCAGCCGGGCCGGGGGAAAGGGGTACAATGAGCAGTTCTTC. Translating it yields CASRAGGKGYNEQFF.

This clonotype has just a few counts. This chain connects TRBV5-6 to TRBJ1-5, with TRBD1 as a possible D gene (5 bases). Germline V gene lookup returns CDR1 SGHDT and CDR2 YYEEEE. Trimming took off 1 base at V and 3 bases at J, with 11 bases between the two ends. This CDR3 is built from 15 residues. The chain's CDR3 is CASSLRGVSNQPQHF. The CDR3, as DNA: TGTGCCAGCAGCTTGAGAGGGGTTTCCAATCAGCCCCAGCATTTT.

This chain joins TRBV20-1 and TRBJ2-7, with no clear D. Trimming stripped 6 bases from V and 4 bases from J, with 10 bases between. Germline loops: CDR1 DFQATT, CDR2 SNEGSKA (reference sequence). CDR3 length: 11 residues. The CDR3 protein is CSASWVYEQYF. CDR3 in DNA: TGCAGTGCGTCGTGGGTTTACGAGCAGTACTTC.

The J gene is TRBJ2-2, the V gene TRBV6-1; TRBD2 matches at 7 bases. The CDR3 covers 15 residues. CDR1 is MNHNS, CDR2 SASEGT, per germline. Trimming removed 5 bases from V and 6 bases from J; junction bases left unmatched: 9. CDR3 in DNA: TGTGCCAGCAGTCCCCGGGGGGATAACGCCGGGGAGCTGTTTTTT. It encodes CASSPRGDNAGELFF.

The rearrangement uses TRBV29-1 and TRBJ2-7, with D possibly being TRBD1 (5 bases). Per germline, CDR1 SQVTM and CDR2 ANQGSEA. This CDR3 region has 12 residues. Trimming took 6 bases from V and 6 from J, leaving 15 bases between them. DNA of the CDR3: TGCAGCGTAACTAAAGACAGTCGCGAGCAGTACTTC. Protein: CSVTKDSREQYF.

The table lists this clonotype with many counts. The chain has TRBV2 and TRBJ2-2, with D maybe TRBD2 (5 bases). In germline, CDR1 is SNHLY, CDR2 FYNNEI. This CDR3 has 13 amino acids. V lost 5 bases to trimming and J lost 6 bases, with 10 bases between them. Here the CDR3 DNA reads TGTGCCAGCAGTTTCACTAGAGCCGGGGAGCTGTTTTTT. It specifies CASSFTRAGELFF.